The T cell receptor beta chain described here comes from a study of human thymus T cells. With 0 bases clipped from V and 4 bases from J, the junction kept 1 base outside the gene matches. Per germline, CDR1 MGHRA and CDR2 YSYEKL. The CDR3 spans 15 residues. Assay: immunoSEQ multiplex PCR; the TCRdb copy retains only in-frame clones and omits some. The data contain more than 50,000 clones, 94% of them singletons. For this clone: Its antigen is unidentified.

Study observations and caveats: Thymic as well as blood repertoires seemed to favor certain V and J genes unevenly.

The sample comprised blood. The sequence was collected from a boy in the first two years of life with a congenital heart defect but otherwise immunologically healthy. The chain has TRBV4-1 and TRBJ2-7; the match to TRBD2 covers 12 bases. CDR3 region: CASSQDLAGGYEQYF. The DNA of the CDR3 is TGCGCCAGCAGCCAAGATCTAGCGGGGGGGTACGAGCAGTACTTC.